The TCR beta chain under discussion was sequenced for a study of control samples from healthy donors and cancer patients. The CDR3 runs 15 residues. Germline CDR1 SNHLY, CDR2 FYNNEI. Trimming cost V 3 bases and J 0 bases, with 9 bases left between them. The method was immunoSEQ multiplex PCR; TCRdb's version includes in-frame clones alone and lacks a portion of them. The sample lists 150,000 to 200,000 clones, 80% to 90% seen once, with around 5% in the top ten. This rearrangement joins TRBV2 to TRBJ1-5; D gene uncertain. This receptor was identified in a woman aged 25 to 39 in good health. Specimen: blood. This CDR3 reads CASSDGVGSNQPQHF. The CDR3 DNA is TGTGCCAGCAGTGACGGGGTTGGTAGCAATCAGCCCCAGCATTTT.